A selection of T cell receptor beta chains follows, all from one sample in a study of beta chain features in type 1 diabetes. Assay: immunoSEQ multiplex PCR; the TCRdb copy retains only in-frame clones and omits some. This table holds about 210,000 clones, roughly 11% found once. Sequencing used central memory CD4+ T cells from blood. All receptors come from a man aged 18 to 30 in good health. Both conserved end residues are part of each CDR3. D genes are given only for firm matches. Clone size is not always given. Where it is, it says once, few, many or a class for expanded clones.

D gene: -; clone size: -; J gene: TRBJ2-7; V gene: TRBV28; CDR3 DNA: TGTGCCAGCAGTCGTCGCGGTAGGGAGACCTCCTACGAGCAGTACTTC; CDR3 protein: CASSRRGRETSYEQYF
D gene: TRBD2; clone size: -; J gene: TRBJ2-1; V gene: TRBV5-6; CDR3 DNA: TGTGCCAGCAGCTTGTGTTGCGGGAGTTACAATGAGCAGTTCTTC; CDR3 protein: CASSLCCGSYNEQFF
D gene: -; clone size: -; J gene: TRBJ2-4; V gene: TRBV9; CDR3 DNA: TGTGCCAGCACCCCCGGGCTAGCCAAAAACATTCAGTACTTC; CDR3 protein: CASTPGLAKNIQYF
D gene: -; clone size: -; J gene: TRBJ2-7; V gene: TRBV30; CDR3 DNA: TGTGCCTGGCGCCTGGCAGGGCTGGGGGAGCAGTACTTC; CDR3 protein: CAWRLAGLGEQYF
D gene: -; clone size: few; J gene: TRBJ1-3; V gene: TRBV11-2; CDR3 DNA: TGTGCCAGCTTGTCCGGAAACACCATATATTTT; CDR3 protein: CASLSGNTIYF
D gene: -; clone size: few; J gene: TRBJ1-1; V gene: TRBV29-1; CDR3 DNA: TGCAGCGTTGAAGAAGGGGGGCGGACGGTATTTGGCGCTGAAGCTTTCTTT; CDR3 protein: CSVEEGGRTVFGAEAFF
D gene: TRBD2; clone size: -; J gene: TRBJ2-7; V gene: TRBV5-1; CDR3 DNA: TGCGCCAGCAGCCCCTCAGCGGGGGGGTTTTCCTACGAGCAGTACTTC; CDR3 protein: CASSPSAGGFSYEQYF
D gene: TRBD2; clone size: many; J gene: TRBJ2-3; V gene: TRBV7-9; CDR3 DNA: TGTGCCAGCAGCTTCCGGACTAGCGGGAGCACAGATACGCAGTATTTT; CDR3 protein: CASSFRTSGSTDTQYF
D gene: -; clone size: few; J gene: TRBJ1-2; V gene: TRBV18; CDR3 DNA: TGTGCCAGCTCCCCTTCGCCGGGATACGGCTACACCTTC; CDR3 protein: CASSPSPGYGYTF
D gene: TRBD2; clone size: once; J gene: TRBJ2-1; V gene: TRBV5-4; CDR3 DNA: TGTGCCAGCAGCCCCCGGAAGAGCGGGAGTCATTCTATCGAGCAGTTCTTC; CDR3 protein: CASSPRKSGSHSIEQFF
D gene: -; clone size: -; J gene: TRBJ1-4; V gene: TRBV7-9; CDR3 DNA: TGTGCCAGCAGCGGGGACGGGCCGGGGAAACTGTTTTTT; CDR3 protein: CASSGDGPGKLFF
D gene: -; clone size: -; J gene: TRBJ2-4; V gene: TRBV7-9; CDR3 DNA: TGTGCCAGCAGCTTGAGTGGGCAGGGAAACATTCAGTACTTC; CDR3 protein: CASSLSGQGNIQYF
D gene: -; clone size: -; J gene: TRBJ2-3; V gene: TRBV9; CDR3 DNA: TGTGCCAGCAGCGTAGATCCCTCGGGGTCGGATACGCAGTATTTT; CDR3 protein: CASSVDPSGSDTQYF
D gene: -; clone size: few; J gene: TRBJ2-3; V gene: TRBV11-1; CDR3 DNA: TGTGCCAGCAGCATCCGGGTCTCCACAGATACGCAGTATTTT; CDR3 protein: CASSIRVSTDTQYF
D gene: -; clone size: -; J gene: TRBJ2-7; V gene: TRBV6-5; CDR3 DNA: TGTGCCAGCAGTAGAGACAGGAGCGGCTCCTACGAGCAGTACTTC; CDR3 protein: CASSRDRSGSYEQYF
D gene: -; clone size: many; J gene: TRBJ2-1; V gene: TRBV7-2; CDR3 DNA: TGTGCCAGCAGCGCCGGGACCCGAAAGTTCTTC; CDR3 protein: CASSAGTRKFF
D gene: -; clone size: -; J gene: TRBJ1-2; V gene: TRBV5-4; CDR3 DNA: TGTGCCAGCAGCTTAGTGGAAGGGTATGGCTACACCTTC; CDR3 protein: CASSLVEGYGYTF
D gene: TRBD2; clone size: few; J gene: TRBJ2-2; V gene: TRBV4-2; CDR3 DNA: TGTGCCAGCAGCTTAGCGGCAGGGACTAGCACCGGGGAGCTGTTTTTT; CDR3 protein: CASSLAAGTSTGELFF
D gene: TRBD1; clone size: few; J gene: TRBJ1-2; V gene: TRBV30; CDR3 DNA: TGTGCCTGGAGCAGGGGGACTAACTATGGCTACACCTTC; CDR3 protein: CAWSRGTNYGYTF
D gene: -; clone size: many; J gene: TRBJ2-5; V gene: TRBV18; CDR3 DNA: TGTGCCAGCTCACCACCGCGGGCAGGCCACGTCCACTTC; CDR3 protein: CASSPPRAGHVHF
D gene: -; clone size: few; J gene: TRBJ1-1; V gene: TRBV15; CDR3 DNA: TGTGCCACCAGCAGAGATTCGGGCCTAGCTTTCTTT; CDR3 protein: CATSRDSGLAFF
D gene: TRBD1; clone size: -; J gene: TRBJ1-2; V gene: TRBV7-9; CDR3 DNA: TGTGCCAGCAGCTTTGGACAGGGAGATGGCTACACCTTC; CDR3 protein: CASSFGQGDGYTF
D gene: TRBD1; clone size: -; J gene: TRBJ2-1; V gene: TRBV11-2; CDR3 DNA: TGTGCCAGCAGCGTTGACAGGGGTGAGCAGTTCTTC; CDR3 protein: CASSVDRGEQFF
D gene: TRBD1; clone size: -; J gene: TRBJ2-7; V gene: TRBV7-2; CDR3 DNA: TGTGCCAGCAGCCTCGACAGGGGCGTCTACGAGCAGTACTTC; CDR3 protein: CASSLDRGVYEQYF
D gene: TRBD2; clone size: -; J gene: TRBJ2-3; V gene: TRBV9; CDR3 DNA: TGTGCCAGCAGCGTAGCACTAGCGGGATTAGGCTACACAGATACGCAGTATTTT; CDR3 protein: CASSVALAGLGYTDTQYF
D gene: -; clone size: -; J gene: TRBJ2-3; V gene: TRBV2; CDR3 DNA: TGTGCCAGCAGTGATCAGGGGACAGATACGCAGTATTTT; CDR3 protein: CASSDQGTDTQYF
D gene: -; clone size: few; J gene: TRBJ2-7; V gene: TRBV10-3; CDR3 DNA: TGTGCCATCGGGGGGCTAGCGTCCTCCTACGAGCAGTACTTC; CDR3 protein: CAIGGLASSYEQYF